The TCR beta chain under discussion was sequenced for a study of response to subunit inactivated influenza vaccine. Each CDR3 protein is one row after TCRdb ran MiXCR on the RT-PCR reads. The sample includes under 200,000 distinct CDR3 sequences, about 10% of them seen just once. A few counts support this clonotype. Its antigen is undetermined. General study points: Few additional T cells are recruited per seasonal influenza vaccination, authors suggested.

Specimen: CD8+ T cells sorted from PBMCs, collected around 2 years after vaccination. The clonotype originates from a man aged 50 to 75 who received an inactivated influenza vaccine.

CDR3 residues: CASSVEVGHSYNEQFF. The CDR3 nucleotides read TGTGCCAGCAGCGTAGAGGTCGGCCACTCCTACAATGAGCAGTTCTTC. This sequence joins TRBV9 and TRBJ2-1; D not resolved. CDR1 is SGDLS, CDR2 YYNGEE, per germline. Trimming stripped 0 bases from V and 0 bases from J, with 10 bases between. The CDR3 spans 16 residues. Supplemented by reference TRBV9 and TRBJ2-1, the full variable domain reads DSGVTQTPKHLITATGQRVTLRCSPRSGDLSVYWYQQSLDQGLQFLIQYYNGEERAKGNILERFSAQQFPDLHSELNLSSLELGDSALYFCASSVEVGHSYNEQFFGPGTRLTVL.